Each of the 32 T cell receptor beta chains below was sequenced from the same sample in a study of T cell responses to AZD1222 COVID-19 vaccine (dated by TCRdb to the early 2020s). Library creation used the immunoSEQ multiplex PCR assay. TCRdb took over this immuneACCESS table, retaining in-frame rearrangements with V and J assigned. Such tables are incomplete; in checked studies, under half of the missing clones stem from an unresolved V gene, and the remainder is unexplained. In all, the sample holds around 140,000 clones, and about nine tenths of those were seen once. The ten largest make up under 25% of the sample. The time point label of this sample denotes: baseline before first vaccination. The sequences come from peripheral blood, collected on day 0 of AZD1222 vaccination. The source of these receptors is an adult in good health.

The chain employs TRBV4-1 and TRBJ1-4, with D possibly TRBD1 on 5 matching bases. V lost 0 bases, J lost 8 bases, and 22 bases lay in between. CDR3 length: 18 amino acids. Germline values: CDR1 MGHRA, CDR2 YSYEKL. The DNA of the CDR3 is TGCGCCAGCAGCCAAGATATCGGATTACAGGAGGTCACCGAAAAACTGTTTTTT. Residues: CASSQDIGLQEVTEKLFF.

The chain uses TRBV12-3 or TRBV12-4 and TRBJ1-1, with D possibly matching TRBD1 (5 bases). This CDR3 is 12 amino acids long. V shed 0 bases and J shed 6 bases, with 5 bases lying between them. The CDR3 is CASSLAGAEAFF. Here the CDR3 DNA reads TGTGCCAGCAGTTTAGCAGGGGCTGAAGCTTTCTTT.

DNA of the CDR3: TGTGCCAGCACCCCCGGACGGGGGAATCAGCCCCAGCATTTT. It is translated as CASTPGRGNQPQHF. This chain uses TRBV7-2 with TRBJ1-5, with D possibly matching TRBD1 (5 bases). Germline CDR1 SGHTA, CDR2 FQGNSA. V lost 7 bases to trimming and J lost 4 bases, with 14 bases between them. The CDR3 spans 14 residues.

V usage is TRBV7-6 and J usage is TRBJ1-1, with 7 bases lining up with TRBD1. The ends lost 10 bases at V and 4 bases at J; junction bases unmatched: 9. There are 13 residues in the CDR3. Germline CDR1 SGHVS, CDR2 FNYEAQ. CDR3 sequence: CATRQGGSTEAFF. The CDR3 nucleotides read TGTGCCACCCGACAGGGTGGGAGCACTGAAGCTTTCTTT.

The rearrangement uses TRBV2 and TRBJ1-5; D call uncertain. This CDR3 spans 12 amino acids. V was shortened by 0 bases and J by 9 bases, with 6 bases between the two germline ends. The germline gives CDR1 SNHLY, CDR2 FYNNEI. CDR3 sequence: CASSEAQRPQHF. CDR3 bases: TGTGCCAGCAGTGAAGCCCAGCGGCCCCAGCATTTT.

This clone was seen only a few times. This could be a read error, since a much larger clone is one nucleotide away. The rearrangement joins TRBV9 to TRBJ2-5; 9 bases line up with TRBD2. This CDR3 is 17 amino acids long. The germline V gene encodes CDR1 SGDLS and CDR2 YYNGEE. The CDR3, as DNA: TGTGCCCGCAGCGTATGGCGGGGGGGTCCCTTACAAGAGACCCAGTACTTC. Encoded protein: CARSVWRGGPLQETQYF.

As to this clone: One end of the junction fails to match germline, which may point to a read error. The chain couples TRBV7-2 to TRBJ2-5; D may be TRBD2 (5 bases). Germline V lookup: CDR1 SGHTA, CDR2 FQGNSA. CDR3 length equals 12 residues. The CDR3 is CASSLGSGNGDF. In DNA form, the CDR3 reads TGTGCCAGCAGCTTAGGTAGTGGTAACGGGGACTTC.

The V and J genes are TRBV27 and TRBJ2-7; TRBD1 matches 9 bases. J gave up 2 bases and V 5 bases, and 7 bases lay outside the gene matches. There are 15 residues in the CDR3. Germline CDR1 reads MNHEY; CDR2 reads SMNVEV (reference sequence). CDR3 region: CASSPLRDRAYEQYF. The CDR3 DNA follows: TGTGCCAGCAGTCCTCTACGGGACAGGGCCTACGAGCAGTACTTC.

The chain carries TRBV11-2 and TRBJ2-7; D is undetermined. Germline V CDR1 and CDR2: SGHAT, FQNNGV. The CDR3 totals 13 residues. Trimming stripped 8 bases from V and 2 bases from J, with 13 bases between. The CDR3 loop is CASRLETPYEQYF. For the CDR3, the DNA is TGTGCCAGCCGGCTAGAGACCCCCTACGAGCAGTACTTC. Using reference TRBV11-2 and TRBJ2-7 for the parts outside the CDR3, the full variable domain is EAGVAQSPRYKIIEKRQSVAFWCNPISGHATLYWYQQILGQGPKLLIQFQNNGVVDDSQLPKDRFSAERLKGVDSTLKIQPAKLEDSAVYLCASRLETPYEQYFGPGTRLTVT.

This clone was seen once. The V call is TRBV3-1 (or the pseudogene TRBV3-2), the J call TRBJ1-1; the D is unclear. Germline lookup yields CDR1 LGHDT and CDR2 YNNKEL (reference sequence). V lost 2 bases, J lost 1 base, and 8 bases lay in between. The CDR3 runs 14 residues. Written as DNA, the CDR3 is TGTGCCAGCAGCCAAACCGACGAGAACACTGAAGCTTTCTTT. It codes for CASSQTDENTEAFF.

The chain joins TRBV19 to TRBJ2-3; 9 nucleotides match TRBD1. The germline gives CDR1 LNHDA, CDR2 SQIVND (reference sequence). V shed 5 bases, J shed 2 bases, and the junction held 8 bases outside the gene matches. The CDR3 is 16 residues long. CDR3 DNA sequence: TGTGCCAGTAGTTTGGGACAGGGCACATTCACAGATACGCAGTATTTT. It yields the protein CASSLGQGTFTDTQYF. Drawing the rest from reference TRBV19 and TRBJ2-3, the complete variable domain is DGGITQSPKYLFRKEGQNVTLSCEQNLNHDAMYWYRQDPGQGLRLIYYSQIVNDFQKGDIAEGYSVSREKKESFPLTVTSAQKNPTAFYLCASSLGQGTFTDTQYFGPGTRLTVL.

Comment on this clone: Distinct nucleotide sequences in the sample also encode this CDR3. V gene TRBV29-1 combines with J gene TRBJ1-1; D may be TRBD1 (5 bases). Trimming shortened V by 7 bases and J by 5 bases, and 8 bases separated the two germline ends. CDR3 length: 10 residues. The germline V gene encodes CDR1 SQVTM and CDR2 ANQGSEA. CDR3: CSGGGTEAFF. The DNA for the CDR3 is TGCAGCGGTGGGGGAACTGAAGCTTTCTTT.

The rearrangement links TRBV9 to TRBJ1-6; tentatively, D is TRBD1 (5 bases). Germline V gene data show CDR1 as SGDLS and CDR2 as YYNGEE. Trimming took 2 bases from V and 13 from J, leaving 16 bases between them. This CDR3 has 14 amino acids. CDR3 residues: CASSVGTLGGPLHF. CDR3 DNA: TGTGCCAGCAGCGTCGGGACGCTTGGAGGCCCCCTCCACTTT.

This clone appeared a few times. The gene calls are TRBV4-3 and TRBJ2-7; D perhaps matches TRBD2 (6 bases). The germline V gene has CDR1 LGHNA and CDR2 YSLEER. The CDR3 loop spans 16 amino acids. Trimming left V 1 base short and J 3 bases short, with 16 bases between. This CDR3 reads CASSQAPGLAIYEQYF. Here the CDR3 DNA reads TGCGCCAGCAGCCAAGCGCCGGGACTTGCGATCTACGAGCAGTACTTC.

The J gene is TRBJ2-7, the V gene TRBV20-1; D gene unclear. This CDR3 region has 11 residues. V lost 1 base to trimming and J lost 10 bases, with 11 bases between them. Germline lookup yields CDR1 DFQATT and CDR2 SNEGSKA (reference sequence). CDR3 in amino acids: CSARGMTLQYF. In DNA form, the CDR3 reads TGCAGTGCTAGAGGCATGACGTTACAGTACTTC.

This clone was counted once. This rearrangement joins TRBV5-6 to TRBJ2-2, with D unresolved. V was trimmed by 0 bases and J by 0 bases, leaving 9 bases between them. This CDR3 is built from 16 residues. Germline assignment: CDR1 SGHDT and CDR2 YYEEEE. In nucleotides, the CDR3 is TGTGCCAGCAGCTTGGAGGCCAGATCGAACACCGGGGAGCTGTTTTTT. Translating gives CASSLEARSNTGELFF.

The chain uses TRBV6-5 and TRBJ2-2; no firm D call. V lost 7 bases and J 6 bases, leaving 12 bases between the germline ends. CDR1 and CDR2 from the germline V gene are MNHEY and SVGAGI. This CDR3 is 13 amino acids long. CDR3 coding DNA: TGTGCCAGCACTTGGGGTGACGCCGGGGAGCTGTTTTTT. Encoded protein: CASTWGDAGELFF.

This clone came up once. J is TRBJ1-4 and V is TRBV5-5, with 7 bases fitting TRBD1. Trimming at V came to 1 base and at J to 7 bases, leaving 4 bases not matched to a gene. The germline CDR1 and CDR2 sequences are SGHKS and YYEKEE (reference sequence). The CDR3 length is 14 residues. The CDR3 spells CASSLTGAGEKLFF. The CDR3 bases are TGTGCCAGCAGCTTGACAGGGGCAGGTGAAAAACTGTTTTTT.

The chain recombines TRBV15 with TRBJ2-7; TRBD2 might be the D (5 bases). The CDR3 totals 14 residues. Germline V gene sequence: CDR1 LNHNV, CDR2 YYDKDF (reference sequence). V was shortened by 5 bases and J by 0 bases, with 11 bases between the two germline ends. DNA for the CDR3: TGTGCCACCAGCGAACAGCGGCGCTCCTACGAGCAGTACTTC. Translated: CATSEQRRSYEQYF.

The chain links TRBV19 to TRBJ1-2; D perhaps matches TRBD1 (5 bases). The CDR3 has 11 residues. Germline assignment: CDR1 LNHDA and CDR2 SQIVND (reference sequence). V lost 3 bases, J lost 7 bases, and 6 bases lay in between. CDR3 bases: TGTGCCAGTAGTATTGGGGCTGGCTACACCTTC. It encodes CASSIGAGYTF. The whole variable domain, remainder taken from reference TRBV19 and TRBJ1-2, is DGGITQSPKYLFRKEGQNVTLSCEQNLNHDAMYWYRQDPGQGLRLIYYSQIVNDFQKGDIAEGYSVSREKKESFPLTVTSAQKNPTAFYLCASSIGAGYTFGSGTRLTVV.

V is TRBV28 and J is TRBJ1-1, with a weak D call TRBD1 (5 bases). CDR1 and CDR2 from the germline V gene are MDHEN and SYDVKM. CDR3 length equals 13 residues. The V and J ends lost 6 bases and 10 bases respectively, with 18 bases between them. The CDR3 nucleotides are TGTGCCAGCAGCCGGACTATCTGGGGGGGAGCTTTCTTT. As protein: CASSRTIWGGAFF.

The chain carries TRBV29-1 and TRBJ1-1; no clear D. This CDR3 has 13 amino acids. Trimming left V 7 bases short and J 6 bases short, with 18 bases between. Germline loops: CDR1 SQVTM, CDR2 ANQGSEA. CDR3 amino acids: CSASPGIGAEAFF. CDR3 nucleotides: TGCAGCGCCAGTCCGGGAATCGGAGCTGAAGCTTTCTTT.

A few counts support this clone. This sequence joins TRBV2 and TRBJ1-1; 8 bases line up with TRBD1. V lost 4 bases, J lost 10 bases, and 8 bases stayed unmatched. CDR1 is SNHLY and CDR2 is FYNNEI in the germline V gene. This CDR3 is built from 13 residues. CDR3 nucleotides: TGTGCCAGCAGTGTCCGGCAGGGGGCTGTAGCTTTCTTT. It yields the protein CASSVRQGAVAFF.

The gene calls are TRBV5-1 and TRBJ1-3; 8 nucleotides match TRBD1. The CDR3 runs 15 residues. Losses at the gene ends were 4 bases for V and 2 bases for J; bases not matched to a gene: 5. CDR1 is SGHRS and CDR2 is YFSETQ in the germline V gene. DNA for the CDR3: TGCGCCAGCAGCGCCCGACAGGGGACTGGAAACACCATATATTTT. This codes for CASSARQGTGNTIYF.

V usage is TRBV4-3 and J usage is TRBJ2-6; D is uncertain. The V and J ends lost 5 bases and 0 bases respectively, with 11 bases between them. CDR1 and CDR2 from the germline V gene are LGHNA and YSLEER. CDR3 length: 16 residues. CDR3 coding DNA: TGCGCCAGCAGCAAGGGCCCCAACTCTGGGGCCAACGTCCTGACTTTC. Translation gives CASSKGPNSGANVLTF.

This rearrangement joins TRBV2 to TRBJ2-1; weak D call: TRBD1 (5 bases). The CDR3 length is 16 residues. V gave up 5 bases and J gave up 0 bases, with 14 bases separating them. Germline CDR1 is SNHLY and CDR2 is FYNNEI. For the CDR3, the DNA is TGTGCCAGCAGTTCTCCCAGGGTAAGCTCCTACAATGAGCAGTTCTTC. Its translation: CASSSPRVSSYNEQFF. Full variable domain (missing parts from reference TRBV2 and TRBJ2-1): EPEVTQTPSHQVTQMGQEVILRCVPISNHLYFYWYRQILGQKVEFLVSFYNNEISEKSEIFDDQFSVERPDGSNFTLKIRSTKLEDSAMYFCASSSPRVSSYNEQFFGPGTRLTVL.

The rearrangement uses TRBV11-2 and TRBJ2-3, with 7 nucleotides matching TRBD2. Germline loops: CDR1 SGHAT, CDR2 FQNNGV. Trimming took 4 bases from V and 3 from J; bases not matched to a gene: 1. The CDR3 is 13 residues long. CDR3: CASSWGGTDTQYF. CDR3 DNA: TGTGCCAGCAGCTGGGGGGGGACAGATACGCAGTATTTT.

This sequence joins TRBV9 and TRBJ2-5; the D is unclear. Per the germline V gene, CDR1 is SGDLS and CDR2 is YYNGEE. Trimming took 1 base from V and 5 from J, leaving 9 bases between them. The CDR3 is 13 residues long. CDR3 sequence reads: CASSVNVGETQYF. CDR3 in DNA: TGTGCCAGCAGCGTAAACGTCGGGGAGACCCAGTACTTC.

This chain joins TRBV28 and TRBJ2-3; D is undetermined. Per the germline V gene, CDR1 is MDHEN and CDR2 is SYDVKM. The CDR3 contains 15 residues. Trimming took 1 base from V and 6 from J, leaving 14 bases between them. The CDR3 here is CASSLYEKQSDTQYF. The DNA for the CDR3 is TGTGCCAGCAGTTTATACGAGAAGCAATCCGATACGCAGTATTTT.

The rearrangement links TRBV28 to TRBJ2-3; 14 bases match TRBD2. CDR1 and CDR2 from the germline V gene are MDHEN and SYDVKM. CDR3 length: 19 residues. Unmatched junction bases numbered 9, after V lost 2 bases and J lost 2 bases. CDR3 coding DNA: TGTGCCAGCAGTTTACCGGGACTAGCGGGGGTTACCTTCACAGATACGCAGTATTTT. The encoded protein is CASSLPGLAGVTFTDTQYF. Complete variable domain (other parts from reference TRBV28 and TRBJ2-3): DVKVTQSSRYLVKRTGEKVFLECVQDMDHENMFWYRQDPGLGLRLIYFSYDVKMKEKGDIPEGYSVSREKKERFSLILESASTNQTSMYLCASSLPGLAGVTFTDTQYFGPGTRLTVL.

The J gene is TRBJ2-2, the V gene TRBV5-1; 10 positions agree with TRBD1. Germline loops: CDR1 SGHRS, CDR2 YFSETQ. V lost 5 bases, J lost 7 bases, and 5 bases stayed unmatched. The CDR3 is 14 residues long. The CDR3 protein is CASRTGGFVGELFF. CDR3 nucleotide sequence: TGCGCCAGCAGGACAGGGGGCTTTGTCGGGGAGCTGTTTTTT.

The CDR3: CASSLPLTDGYTF. As DNA, the CDR3 is TGTGCCAGCAGTTTACCTCTGACAGATGGCTACACCTTC. V gene TRBV28 combines with J gene TRBJ1-2, with D tentatively TRBD1 (5 bases). The germline V gene encodes CDR1 MDHEN and CDR2 SYDVKM. The V end was cut by 2 bases, the J end by 6 bases, with 10 bases between. The CDR3 contains 13 residues.